Listed below are T cell receptor beta chains from one sample, sequenced in a study of cytomegalovirus exposure and HLA in healthy donors. Produced via immunoSEQ multiplex PCR; TCRdb's table is partial and in-frame only. The sample lists more than 110,000 clones, over 75% occurring once. Sequencing was carried out using PBMCs. The receptors were sampled from a man aged 30 to 39 in good health and CMV-seronegative. Both conserved end residues are part of each CDR3.

v_gene	len	j_gene	CDR3aa
TRBV5-4	14	TRBJ2-5	CASSFGTGGETQYF
TRBV6-4	17	TRBJ1-4	CASSALFPGTGRRCLFF
TRBV2	13	TRBJ1-5	CASSEARRQPQHF
TRBV5-5	15	TRBJ1-1	CASSLVQGGNTEAFF
TRBV4-2	14	TRBJ2-7	CASSPDQGPYEQYF
TRBV29-1	13	TRBJ2-7	CSGTSDSTYEQYF
TRBV15	13	TRBJ2-2	CATSREGGGELFF
TRBV18	14	TRBJ1-2	CASSPPTVNYGYTF
TRBV7-9	13	TRBJ2-5	CASSSWTGWEQYF
TRBV6-1	14	TRBJ1-4	CASSRTGVGEKLFF
TRBV2	14	TRBJ2-1	CASSTDRGLNEQFF
TRBV5-1	15	TRBJ1-3	CASSQEAAFGNTIYF